Presented here are 7 T cell receptor beta chains from one specimen sequenced in a study of blood T cell repertoires in COVID-19. Clones were read by immunoSEQ multiplex PCR, and TCRdb kept only the in-frame ones, dropping some. The sample includes fewer than 200,000 clones, approximately 80% of them seen just once. What was sequenced was peripheral blood. The receptor source for this set is a woman older than 75 with active or convalescent COVID-19.

This clone was detected only a few times. V gene TRBV9 combines with J gene TRBJ1-1; D is perhaps TRBD1 (6 bases). Germline CDR1 and CDR2: SGDLS and YYNGEE. The CDR3 has 16 amino acids. V was shortened by 3 bases and J by 0 bases, with 15 bases between the two germline ends. CDR3 in DNA: TGTGCCAGCAGCGGAGAAACAGGGTCCTTGAACACTGAAGCTTTCTTT. The encoded protein is CASSGETGSLNTEAFF.

The rearrangement uses TRBV11-2 and TRBJ1-1; D unresolved. Germline V gives CDR1 SGHAT, CDR2 FQNNGV. V was cut by 5 bases and J by 1 base, with 11 bases left in between. The CDR3 totals 14 residues. The CDR3 DNA follows: TGTGCCAGCAGCGTCCTCGACAAGAACACTGAAGCTTTCTTT. Its translation: CASSVLDKNTEAFF.

This chain's CDR3 is CASSSGTGGKSGELFF. CDR3 bases: TGTGCCAGCAGCTCGGGGACAGGGGGCAAGAGCGGGGAGCTGTTTTTT. This chain joins TRBV7-2 and TRBJ2-2; 12 bases are a match to TRBD1. CDR3 size: 16 residues. The V gene's germline CDR1 is SGHTA and CDR2 FQGNSA. Unmatched junction bases numbered 7, after V lost 4 bases and J lost 7 bases.

This chain's CDR3 is CASSLTGGGSYEQYF. CDR3 DNA: TGTGCCAGCAGTTTAACAGGGGGCGGCTCCTACGAGCAGTACTTC. The chain carries TRBV27 and TRBJ2-7, with 9 bases lining up with TRBD1. This CDR3 is 15 amino acids long. CDR1 and CDR2 (germline): MNHEY, SMNVEV (reference sequence). V gave up 2 bases and J gave up 0 bases; unmatched junction bases: 2.

V usage is TRBV7-2 and J usage is TRBJ1-6, with D possibly matching TRBD1 (5 bases). The length of the CDR3 is 19 residues. Germline assignment: CDR1 SGHTA and CDR2 FQGNSA. Trimming cost V 1 base and J 7 bases, with 23 bases left between them. The chain's CDR3 is CASSLGTGGGASWNSPLHF. The CDR3 DNA sequence: TGTGCCAGCAGCTTAGGAACCGGGGGTGGGGCCTCGTGGAATTCACCCCTCCACTTT.

In nucleotides, the CDR3 is TGTGCCAGCAGTTACTCGATAGGGGTAGGGAATTCACCCCTCCACTTT. Its translation is CASSYSIGVGNSPLHF. This chain joins TRBV6-2 or TRBV6-3 and TRBJ1-6; possible D gene TRBD1, 5 bases. This CDR3 spans 16 amino acids. Germline V gives CDR1 MNHEY, CDR2 SVGEGT. Deletions cut 0 bases from V and 7 bases from J, with 13 bases between.

V gene TRBV27 combines with J gene TRBJ1-1; maybe TRBD1 (6 bases). V gave up 5 bases and J gave up 1 base, with 8 bases separating them. The CDR3 extends over 13 amino acids. Per germline, CDR1 MNHEY and CDR2 SMNVEV (reference sequence). Written as DNA, the CDR3 is TGTGCCAGCAGTCGACAGGCGAACACTGAAGCTTTCTTT. Translation: CASSRQANTEAFF.